One and the same sample provided the 26 T cell receptor beta chains below, sequenced in a study of CD4+ T cells in melanoma. Data came from immunoSEQ multiplex PCR; TCRdb stores just in-frame clones and leaves some out. This table has about 10,000 clones, approximately 78% appearing once. The sample comprised cells from a culture (not recorded whether cultured in vitro). These receptors all stem from a human donor with melanoma.

The J gene is TRBJ1-2, the V gene TRBV19; D is ambiguous. V lost 7 bases and J 0 bases, leaving 6 bases between the germline ends. This CDR3 region has 12 residues. CDR1 is LNHDA and CDR2 is SQIVND in the germline V gene (reference sequence). CDR3 residues: CASTSTNYGYTF. In DNA, the CDR3 is TGTGCCAGTACATCTACTAACTATGGCTACACCTTC.

This clone was recorded a few times. The chain is built from TRBV4-1 and TRBJ1-4; D not resolved. In germline, CDR1 is MGHRA, CDR2 YSYEKL. CDR3 length: 16 residues. Trimming took 4 bases from V and 2 from J, leaving 14 bases between them. DNA for the CDR3: TGCGCCAGCAGCCGCATCCCCGTTGTTACTAATGAAAAACTGTTTTTT. Protein sequence: CASSRIPVVTNEKLFF.

This chain joins TRBV4-1 and TRBJ1-4; D uncertain. V was clipped by 3 bases and J by 5 bases, with 4 bases between them. There are 12 residues in the CDR3. From germline, CDR1 is MGHRA and CDR2 YSYEKL. Written as DNA, the CDR3 is TGCGCCAGCAGCCAGAGGAATGAAAAACTGTTTTTT. As protein: CASSQRNEKLFF.

The chain employs TRBV7-9 and TRBJ2-3, with D perhaps TRBD2 (6 bases). The V gene's germline CDR1 is SEHNR and CDR2 FQNEAQ (reference sequence). The CDR3 is 16 residues long. V was cut by 5 bases and J by 2 bases, with 17 bases left in between. In DNA form, the CDR3 reads TGTGCCAGCAGCCCTGTCGGCGGGGCCATCACAGATACGCAGTATTTT. Encoded protein: CASSPVGGAITDTQYF.

The rearrangement joins TRBV5-1 to TRBJ1-1, with 7 bases matching TRBD1. The V gene's germline CDR1 is SGHRS and CDR2 YFSETQ. The CDR3 totals 17 residues. The V gene end was trimmed by 2 bases and the J gene end by 3 bases; junction bases not matched to a gene: 13. The CDR3 sequence: CASSFTPLVQGDTEAFF. CDR3 bases: TGCGCCAGCAGCTTTACGCCCCTCGTTCAGGGGGACACTGAAGCTTTCTTT.

CDR3 in DNA: TGTGCCAGCAGTTTGAATAGAAACACTGAAGCTTTCTTT. The encoded protein is CASSLNRNTEAFF. J is TRBJ1-1 and V is TRBV12-3 or TRBV12-4; D remains unclear. This CDR3 comprises 13 residues. V lost 3 bases and J 2 bases, leaving 7 bases between the germline ends.

V and J are TRBV6-5 and TRBJ1-6, with 8 bases identical to TRBD1. Germline CDR1 reads MNHEY; CDR2 reads SVGAGI. The V gene end was trimmed by 2 bases and the J gene end by 10 bases; junction bases not matched to a gene: 4. CDR3 size: 14 residues. CDR3 sequence reads: CASSYDRGLSPLHF. In DNA form, the CDR3 reads TGTGCCAGCAGTTACGACAGGGGACTGTCACCCCTCCACTTT.

The chain uses TRBV6-6 and TRBJ2-1; D gene uncertain. V lost 6 bases, J lost 10 bases, and 13 bases lay in between. Germline V lookup: CDR1 MNHNY, CDR2 SVGAGI (reference sequence). CDR3 length equals 12 residues. The CDR3 DNA sequence: TGTGCCAGCAGAACCATAATGGGCGAGCAGTTCTTC. Its protein product is CASRTIMGEQFF.

This clone has just a few counts. The CDR3 loop reads CASSLASTGPYGYTF. In DNA, the CDR3 is TGCGCCAGCAGCTTGGCCAGCACCGGGCCCTATGGCTACACCTTC. The chain recombines TRBV5-1 with TRBJ1-2; D call uncertain. The CDR3 totals 15 residues. Germline-derived CDR1 and CDR2 are SGHRS and YFSETQ. V was pared by 0 bases and J by 4 bases, with 13 bases between. The variable domain in full, completed from reference TRBV5-1 and TRBJ1-2, reads KAGVTQTPRYLIKTRGQQVTLSCSPISGHRSVSWYQQTPGQGLQFLFEYFSETQRNKGNFPGRFSGRQFSNSRSEMNVSTLELGDSALYLCASSLASTGPYGYTFGSGTRLTVV.

This clone appeared a few times. V and J are TRBV27 and TRBJ2-7; the D is unclear. CDR1 MNHEY and CDR2 SMNVEV come from the germline V gene (reference sequence). Trimming left V 10 bases short and J 4 bases short, with 8 bases between. The length of the CDR3 is 10 residues. The CDR3: CAIPPYEQYF. CDR3 nucleotide sequence: TGTGCCATCCCCCCGTACGAGCAGTACTTC.

This chain connects TRBV24-1 to TRBJ1-5, with TRBD1 as a possible D gene (5 bases). The CDR3 is 14 amino acids. Germline-derived CDR1 and CDR2 are KGHDR and SFDVKD. The ends were cut back, 9 bases at V and 4 bases at J, with 15 bases in the middle. CDR3 nucleotides: TGTGCCACCTGGGCCCGGGAGGGGAATCAGCCCCAGCATTTT. Its translation: CATWAREGNQPQHF.

Judged by abundance, this clone is medium-sized. The rearrangement joins TRBV5-6 to TRBJ1-1, with D possibly TRBD1 on 6 matching bases. Trimming stripped 4 bases from V and 2 bases from J, with 15 bases between. The CDR3 is made up of 15 amino acids. CDR1 and CDR2 from the germline V gene are SGHDT and YYEEEE. The DNA for the CDR3 is TGTGCCAGCAGCCGGAGACGGACAGTAAACACTGAAGCTTTCTTT. Translated, it gives CASSRRRTVNTEAFF. The variable domain in full, with the rest retrieved from reference TRBV5-6 and TRBJ1-1, is DAGVTQSPTHLIKTRGQQVTLRCSPKSGHDTVSWYQQALGQGPQFIFQYYEEEERQRGNFPDRFSGHQFPNYSSELNVNALLLGDSALYLCASSRRRTVNTEAFFGQGTRLTVV.

The rearrangement uses TRBV5-1 and TRBJ2-6, with a tentative D call TRBD1 (5 bases). The V and J ends lost 0 bases and 2 bases respectively, with 9 bases between them. The germline V gene encodes CDR1 SGHRS and CDR2 YFSETQ. The CDR3 is made up of 16 amino acids. The CDR3 bases are TGCGCCAGCAGCTTGGCCGGCAGGGCTGGGGCCAACGTCCTGACTTTC. It specifies CASSLAGRAGANVLTF.

The chain employs TRBV12-5 and TRBJ1-1; no clear D. The germline V and J ends were trimmed by 3 bases and 1 base, with 9 bases remaining between them. CDR1 is LGHNT, CDR2 FRNRAP, per germline. The CDR3 runs 14 residues. The CDR3 DNA reads TGTGCTAGTGGTTTTTCGGTGGGGAACACTGAAGCTTTCTTT. As protein: CASGFSVGNTEAFF. The variable domain in full, completed from reference TRBV12-5 and TRBJ1-1, reads DARVTQTPRHKVTEMGQEVTMRCQPILGHNTVFWYRQTMMQGLELLAYFRNRAPLDDSGMPKDRFSAEMPDATLATLKIQPSEPRDSAVYFCASGFSVGNTEAFFGQGTRLTVV.

The CDR3 is CASSPGQGRSGYTF. The CDR3 coding sequence is TGTGCCAGCAGTCCGGGACAGGGTAGAAGCGGCTACACCTTC. The rearrangement links TRBV6-6 to TRBJ1-2; the match to TRBD1 covers 9 bases. Germline V gives CDR1 MNHNY, CDR2 SVGAGI (reference sequence). V gave up 5 bases and J gave up 8 bases; unmatched junction bases: 9. CDR3 length equals 14 residues.

This clone was seen once. The V and J genes are TRBV5-1 and TRBJ1-2; D call uncertain. Between the trimmed V and J ends, which lost 0 bases and 7 bases, there was a span of 10 bases. CDR3 length: 13 amino acids. In germline, CDR1 is SGHRS, CDR2 YFSETQ. The CDR3, as DNA: TGCGCCAGCAGCTTGGGATCGGAGGGTGGCTACACCTTC. Protein: CASSLGSEGGYTF.

The chain links TRBV7-3 to TRBJ2-5; TRBD1 matches 12 bases. After removal of 1 base from V and 4 bases from J, the junction contained 7 bases not matched to a gene. Germline assignment: CDR1 SGHTA and CDR2 FQGTGA. This CDR3 has 17 residues. The CDR3 DNA reads TGTGCCAGCAGCTTAAGCTCCGGGACAGGGGGCGCAGAGACCCAGTACTTC. Translating gives CASSLSSGTGGAETQYF.

The chain couples TRBV11-2 to TRBJ2-1; D unresolved. CDR1 is SGHAT, CDR2 FQNNGV, per germline. V was cut by 5 bases and J by 9 bases, with 11 bases left in between. The CDR3 has 12 residues. Here the CDR3 DNA reads TGTGCCAGCAGCCTAATAGTTGGTGAGCAGTTCTTC. This encodes CASSLIVGEQFF. Drawing the rest from reference TRBV11-2 and TRBJ2-1, the complete variable domain is EAGVAQSPRYKIIEKRQSVAFWCNPISGHATLYWYQQILGQGPKLLIQFQNNGVVDDSQLPKDRFSAERLKGVDSTLKIQPAKLEDSAVYLCASSLIVGEQFFGPGTRLTVL.

The gene calls are TRBV5-8 and TRBJ2-5; D is unresolved. The germline gives CDR1 SGHTS, CDR2 YDEGEE. Trimming pared 2 bases from V and 5 bases from J, leaving 7 bases between. The CDR3 runs 12 residues. The CDR3 DNA is TGTGCCAGCAGCTTTTGGTCGGAGACCCAGTACTTC. Translated, it gives CASSFWSETQYF.

The chain employs TRBV10-3 and TRBJ1-6; no firm D call. Per germline, CDR1 ENHRY and CDR2 SYGVKD. Trimming stripped 2 bases from V and 7 bases from J, with 6 bases between. The CDR3 has 13 residues. The CDR3 region is CAISERGNSPLHF. CDR3 sequence (DNA): TGTGCCATCAGTGAGCGCGGAAATTCACCCCTCCACTTT.

This clone was counted a single time. The V call is TRBV20-1, the J call TRBJ2-1, with no clear D. The CDR3 runs to 11 residues. Germline loops: CDR1 DFQATT, CDR2 SNEGSKA (reference sequence). Trimming removed 6 bases at V and 8 bases at J, with 11 bases between. The CDR3 spells CSASPRDEQFF. The CDR3 coding sequence is TGCAGTGCAAGCCCCCGAGATGAGCAGTTCTTC.

The genes are TRBV30 and TRBJ1-2; D is possibly TRBD1 (5 bases). Trimming pared 1 base from V and 6 bases from J, leaving 18 bases between. CDR1 GTSNPN and CDR2 SVGIG come from the germline V gene (reference sequence). This CDR3 is built from 15 residues. DNA for the CDR3: TGTGCCTGGAGTGCGACAGCGCTCCGGGGAAATGGCTACACCTTC. This gives the protein CAWSATALRGNGYTF.

This clone was seen once. The CDR3 here is CASSSLVNYYNEQFF. The CDR3 DNA sequence: TGTGCCAGCAGTTCCTTAGTGAATTACTACAATGAGCAGTTCTTC. The chain employs TRBV27 and TRBJ2-1; D is undetermined. Trimming took 4 bases from V and 3 from J, leaving 13 bases between them. CDR3 length equals 15 residues. Germline loops: CDR1 MNHEY, CDR2 SMNVEV (reference sequence).

The chain employs TRBV19 and TRBJ1-1; TRBD1 matches 8 bases. The CDR3 loop spans 14 amino acids. CDR1 is LNHDA and CDR2 is SQIVND in the germline V gene (reference sequence). Trimming at V came to 4 bases and at J to 11 bases, leaving 12 bases not matched to a gene. CDR3 in DNA: TGTGCCAGTAGTAAGCCCGGGACAGGATCAGCTGCTTTCTTT. Its protein product is CASSKPGTGSAAFF.

This chain connects TRBV19 to TRBJ2-7; D gene uncertain. V lost 5 bases, J lost 1 base, and 9 bases lay in between. Germline-derived CDR1 and CDR2 are LNHDA and SQIVND (reference sequence). The CDR3 totals 13 residues. CDR3 nucleotide sequence: TGTGCCAGTAGTCCCGACGGATCCTACGAGCAGTACTTC. Its translation: CASSPDGSYEQYF.

This chain joins TRBV13 and TRBJ2-1; D may match TRBD1 or TRBD2 (5 bases each). Germline V lookup: CDR1 PRHDT, CDR2 FYEKMQ (reference sequence). V shed 8 bases and J shed 0 bases, with 23 bases lying between them. This CDR3 is 18 amino acids long. As DNA, the CDR3 is TGTGCCAGCGCCGCCCCAGGCTCAGGGACGGCCTCCTACAATGAGCAGTTCTTC. This gives the protein CASAAPGSGTASYNEQFF.